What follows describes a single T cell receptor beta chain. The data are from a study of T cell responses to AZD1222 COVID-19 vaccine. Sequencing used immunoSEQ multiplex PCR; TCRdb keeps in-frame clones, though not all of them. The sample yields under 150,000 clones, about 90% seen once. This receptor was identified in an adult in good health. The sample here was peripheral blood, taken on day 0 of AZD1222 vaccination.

CDR3 in DNA: TGTGCCAGCAGCCCCAACAGGGAGGTACCTCAAGAGACCCAGTACTTC. This sequence encodes CASSPNREVPQETQYF. The V and J genes are TRBV7-9 and TRBJ2-5; possibly TRBD1 or TRBD2 for D (6 bases each). V was pared by 5 bases and J by 2 bases, with 18 bases between. The germline V gene encodes CDR1 SEHNR and CDR2 FQNEAQ (reference sequence). CDR3 length: 16 amino acids.